These 2 T cell receptor beta chains originate from one sample sequenced in a study of shared clonotypes between healthy human individuals (dated by TCRdb to about 2020). CD8 naive samples were CD45RO-negative cells positively selected for CCR7, giving a CD45RA+CCR7+ population that excluded TemRA cells. Library preparation used the immunoSEQ multiplex PCR assay. The immuneACCESS repertoire file appears here via TCRdb, limited to in-frame rearrangements. These files lack a portion of the clones; in checked studies, under half of the deficit traces to unresolved V genes, and the cause of the others is not known. Counted in this sample were some 1,900,000 clones; roughly 94% of them appeared once. Of the sample, 0.95% to 1.5% falls within the top ten clones. The sample was naive CD8+ T cells sorted from blood. The cell subset or site label, as the study defines it: CD45RA+CCR7+. The receptors stem from a man aged 18 to 29 in good health.

This chain links TRBV29-1 with TRBJ1-2; D remains unclear. The V gene lost 4 bases and the J gene lost 6 bases, with 18 bases spanning the gap. In germline, CDR1 is SQVTM, CDR2 ANQGSEA. This CDR3 has 14 amino acids. CDR3 nucleotides: TGCAGCGTTGGGGCGCTCGACGGCCCAGATGGCTACACCTTC. Protein product: CSVGALDGPDGYTF.

This clone was found once. The chain uses TRBV7-9 and TRBJ2-7, with TRBD1 as a possible D gene (6 bases). This CDR3 is 13 amino acids long. Germline-derived CDR1 and CDR2 are SEHNR and FQNEAQ (reference sequence). V gave up 7 bases and J gave up 6 bases, with 16 bases separating them. CDR3 in DNA: TGTGCCAGCACCCAGATGGGGGCGGGCGAGCAGTACTTC. Translation: CASTQMGAGEQYF.